This is a list of T cell receptor beta chains from one sample in a study of molecular identifiers for immune sequencing clone quantification. One entry per CDR3 protein results from TCRdb running MiXCR on the PCR reads. The sample holds fewer than 350,000 distinct CDR3 sequences; roughly a quarter are singletons and the top ten take about 0.74%. Source material: naive CD8+ T cells from blood, with Jurkat cell RNA spiked in. The source of these receptors is a human donor in good health. Some libraries in this study had Jurkat cell RNA spiked in. The CDR3 runs from the conserved cysteine through the conserved F or W. D genes are given only for firm matches. The size entry is marked missing in some rows and otherwise reads once, few, many or a size class.

d_gene: NA
abundance: few
j_gene: TRBJ2-5
v_gene: TRBV4-1
CDR3aa: CASARNLQETQYF
CDR3nt: TGCGCCAGCGCCAGAAATCTCCAAGAGACCCAGTACTTC

d_gene: TRBD2
abundance: NA
j_gene: TRBJ2-7
v_gene: TRBV7-9
CDR3aa: CASSLALAVGYEQYF
CDR3nt: TGTGCCAGCAGCTTAGCGCTAGCGGTCGGGTACGAGCAGTACTTC

d_gene: NA
abundance: many
j_gene: TRBJ2-2
v_gene: TRBV6-5
CDR3aa: CASSYRTPVGTGELFF
CDR3nt: TGTGCCAGCAGTTACAGGACCCCGGTGGGGACCGGGGAGCTGTTTTTT

d_gene: NA
abundance: once
j_gene: TRBJ2-5
v_gene: TRBV11-1
CDR3aa: CASSLAKSAGGATQYF
CDR3nt: TGTGCCAGCAGCTTAGCGAAAAGCGCCGGGGGAGCGACCCAGTACTTC

d_gene: NA
abundance: few
j_gene: TRBJ2-3
v_gene: TRBV20-1
CDR3aa: CSATAEGIGTQYF
CDR3nt: TGCAGTGCTACCGCGGAGGGGATAGGTACGCAGTATTTT

d_gene: NA
abundance: few
j_gene: TRBJ2-1
v_gene: TRBV7-9
CDR3aa: CASSSSGGLDERFF
CDR3nt: TGTGCCAGCAGCTCCTCCGGAGGTTTGGATGAGCGGTTCTTC

d_gene: TRBD1
abundance: many
j_gene: TRBJ1-1
v_gene: TRBV5-1
CDR3aa: CASSPWTGGYTEAFF
CDR3nt: TGCGCCAGCAGCCCGTGGACAGGGGGCTACACTGAAGCTTTCTTT

d_gene: NA
abundance: NA
j_gene: TRBJ2-2
v_gene: TRBV7-2
CDR3aa: CATQEGGYTGELFF
CDR3nt: TGTGCCACCCAAGAGGGGGGATATACCGGGGAGCTGTTTTTT

d_gene: NA
abundance: few
j_gene: TRBJ1-1
v_gene: TRBV4-1
CDR3aa: CASGHADRTEAFF
CDR3nt: TGCGCCAGCGGCCACGCGGACAGAACTGAAGCTTTCTTT

d_gene: NA
abundance: once
j_gene: TRBJ2-7
v_gene: TRBV5-1
CDR3aa: CASSLEGGPYELYF
CDR3nt: TGCGCCAGCAGCTTGGAGGGAGGACCCTACGAGCTGTACTTC

d_gene: NA
abundance: NA
j_gene: TRBJ2-7
v_gene: TRBV27
CDR3aa: CASRRGRGDREQYF
CDR3nt: TGTGCCAGCAGGAGGGGGAGAGGGGATAGAGAGCAGTACTTC

d_gene: NA
abundance: NA
j_gene: TRBJ1-5
v_gene: TRBV20-1
CDR3aa: CSAQTAVSGQPQHF
CDR3nt: TGCAGTGCTCAGACAGCCGTGAGTGGTCAGCCCCAGCATTTT

d_gene: TRBD2
abundance: few
j_gene: TRBJ2-7
v_gene: TRBV11-2
CDR3aa: CASKTSGRYEQYF
CDR3nt: TGTGCCAGCAAGACTAGCGGGAGGTACGAGCAGTACTTC

d_gene: TRBD1
abundance: few
j_gene: TRBJ1-1
v_gene: TRBV7-8
CDR3aa: CASSINPGQGGGYTEAFF
CDR3nt: TGTGCCAGCAGCATTAACCCGGGACAGGGGGGCGGTTACACTGAAGCTTTCTTT

d_gene: TRBD1
abundance: few
j_gene: TRBJ2-7
v_gene: TRBV30
CDR3aa: CAWRGDQGAMYEQYF
CDR3nt: TGTGCCTGGAGGGGGGATCAGGGGGCGATGTACGAGCAGTACTTC

d_gene: NA
abundance: NA
j_gene: TRBJ2-3
v_gene: TRBV7-9
CDR3aa: CASSLDDGTDTQYF
CDR3nt: TGTGCCAGCAGCTTAGATGACGGCACAGATACGCAGTATTTT

d_gene: NA
abundance: many
j_gene: TRBJ2-7
v_gene: TRBV25-1
CDR3aa: CASLGRSSYEQYF
CDR3nt: TGTGCCAGCTTGGGACGAAGCTCCTACGAGCAGTACTTC

d_gene: NA
abundance: NA
j_gene: TRBJ1-1
v_gene: TRBV6-6
CDR3aa: CASSWGQGWSEAFF
CDR3nt: TGTGCCAGCAGTTGGGGCCAGGGCTGGAGTGAAGCTTTCTTT

d_gene: NA
abundance: many
j_gene: TRBJ2-7
v_gene: TRBV3-1
CDR3aa: CASSQEGPKGSYEQYF
CDR3nt: TGTGCCAGCAGCCAAGAAGGGCCGAAGGGCTCCTACGAGCAGTACTTC

d_gene: TRBD2
abundance: NA
j_gene: TRBJ2-1
v_gene: TRBV7-9
CDR3aa: CASSTTGLAGGSYNEQFF
CDR3nt: TGTGCCAGCAGCACTACCGGACTAGCGGGGGGAAGTTACAATGAGCAGTTCTTC

d_gene: NA
abundance: NA
j_gene: TRBJ2-1
v_gene: TRBV28
CDR3aa: CASSPGLQYNEQFF
CDR3nt: TGTGCCAGCAGTCCCGGACTACAATACAATGAGCAGTTCTTC